This is a list of T cell receptor beta chains from one sample in a study of blood T cell repertoires in COVID-19. Clones were read by immunoSEQ multiplex PCR, and TCRdb kept only the in-frame ones, dropping some. The table records 70,000 to 80,000 clones, approximately 80% of them present only once. Sequencing used peripheral blood. The source is a man older than 75 with acute or convalescent COVID-19. Each CDR3 is given with its conserved first and last residue. The D gene is left open where the match is weak. Size values are once, few and many counts, or a class for expanded clones, and some rows have none.

cdr3_nt	cdr3_aa	d_call	j_call	clone_size	v_call
TGTGCCAGCTCACCAAGGACAGGGACCTTAGGCGAAAAACTGTTTTTT	CASSPRTGTLGEKLFF	TRBD1	TRBJ1-4	.	TRBV18
TGTGCCAGCGATCTAGCGGGAGGGCGGAATGAGCAGTTCTTC	CASDLAGGRNEQFF	TRBD2	TRBJ2-1	.	TRBV6-4
TGTGCCAGCAGCCAAGCCGGGCAAACGGGGGAAAAACTGTTTTTT	CASSQAGQTGEKLFF	.	TRBJ1-4	.	TRBV3-1/TRBV3-2
TGTGCCAGCAGCTCCGGACTAGCGGGAGGGCGGAGTGAGCAGTTCTTC	CASSSGLAGGRSEQFF	TRBD2	TRBJ2-1	.	TRBV11-2
TGCGCCAGCAGCCACCCGGACAGGGAGAACACTGAAGCTTTCTTT	CASSHPDRENTEAFF	TRBD1	TRBJ1-1	.	TRBV4-1
TGTGCCAGCAGACTGGGGGGACAGGGGGCGAGTGGCTACACCTTC	CASRLGGQGASGYTF	TRBD1	TRBJ1-2	.	TRBV28
TGCGCCAGCAGCGCCGGGACTAGCGGGGGACAGAATACGCAGTATTTT	CASSAGTSGGQNTQYF	TRBD2	TRBJ2-3	.	TRBV5-1
TGTGCCACCAGCGGAAGTACGGACTACTCTGGAAACACCATATATTTT	CATSGSTDYSGNTIYF	.	TRBJ1-3	.	TRBV15
TGTGCCAGCAGTGGACTGATGGGGGGGATCAGCAATCAGCCCCAGCATTTT	CASSGLMGGISNQPQHF	.	TRBJ1-5	.	TRBV6-1
TGTGCCAGCAGCTTAGCGGACAGGGGTGGCTACACCTTC	CASSLADRGGYTF	TRBD1	TRBJ1-2	.	TRBV7-9
TGTGCCAGCTCACCACCGGGGGGGCTTACTAGGGGCTACACCTTC	CASSPPGGLTRGYTF	.	TRBJ1-2	.	TRBV18
TGTGCCAGCAGTGTGGGCGGGGGGACCTACAATGAGCAGTTCTTC	CASSVGGGTYNEQFF	TRBD2	TRBJ2-1	.	TRBV2
TGTGCCAGCTGGACAGGATACTCCTACGAGCAGTACTTC	CASWTGYSYEQYF	TRBD1	TRBJ2-7	.	TRBV6-5
TGTGCCAGCAGCGTAGGGGGGGAGATCCAAGAGACCCAGTACTTC	CASSVGGEIQETQYF	.	TRBJ2-5	.	TRBV9
TGTGCCAGCAGGAGGGACAACCTCAGAGGAAACACCATATATTTT	CASRRDNLRGNTIYF	.	TRBJ1-3	.	TRBV6-5
TGCGCCAGCAGCCCAGGACAGGGGTTGGATCAGCCCCAGCATTTT	CASSPGQGLDQPQHF	TRBD1	TRBJ1-5	.	TRBV5-1
TGTGCCAGCAGCCCCCGGACAGGGGGCGTCGGGGAGCTGTTTTTT	CASSPRTGGVGELFF	TRBD1	TRBJ2-2	.	TRBV27
TGTGCTAGTGGTTTGGACACAGGGGTCGGCACCGGGGAGCTGTTTTTT	CASGLDTGVGTGELFF	TRBD1	TRBJ2-2	.	TRBV12-5
TGTGCCAGTAAAGAGGGGGCGAATCGGGGCAATCAGCCCCAGCATTTT	CASKEGANRGNQPQHF	TRBD1	TRBJ1-5	.	TRBV19
TGTGCCAGCAGCTTAGTCGTCGATCAGCCCCAGCATTTT	CASSLVVDQPQHF	.	TRBJ1-5	.	TRBV7-6
TGTGCCAGCAGCCCCCCGGGGGTGGAAGGGAACACCATATATTTT	CASSPPGVEGNTIYF	.	TRBJ1-3	.	TRBV7-6
TGTGCCAGCAGGGGAGGGACTCCGAATAACTCCACCGGGGAGCTGTTTTTT	CASRGGTPNNSTGELFF	TRBD2	TRBJ2-2	.	TRBV6-4
TGTGCCAGCAGATCAGGGGGACGGGAGACCCAGTACTTC	CASRSGGRETQYF	TRBD1	TRBJ2-5	.	TRBV28
TGTGCCAGTAGTACCGGTCCCGGGACAGGGATCTACGAGCAGTACTTC	CASSTGPGTGIYEQYF	TRBD1	TRBJ2-7	.	TRBV19
TGTGCCAGCAGCCAAGAGGTGGGCAGCGGGAACACCGGGGAGCTGTTTTTT	CASSQEVGSGNTGELFF	.	TRBJ2-2	once	TRBV4-2
TGTGCCACCAGTTCTTATAGCAATCAGCCCCAGCATTTT	CATSSYSNQPQHF	.	TRBJ1-5	few	TRBV24-1
TGTGCCAGCAGCCAGCGCAATAGTTCACCCCTCCACTTT	CASSQRNSSPLHF	.	TRBJ1-6	few	TRBV3-1/TRBV3-2
TGTGCCAGCAGGACCCGGGAGCGGGGGGCCGTTCAAGAGACCCAGTACTTC	CASRTRERGAVQETQYF	TRBD2	TRBJ2-5	.	TRBV2
TGTGCCAGCAGCTTGGATCCCGTAGGGCGAGGGGAGCAGTTCTTC	CASSLDPVGRGEQFF	.	TRBJ2-1	.	TRBV11-2
TGTGCCAGCAGCTGGACGACAGGGCAGGGAGAGACCCAGTACTTC	CASSWTTGQGETQYF	TRBD1	TRBJ2-5	many	TRBV7-9
TGTGCCAGCAGCCCATGGACTAGCGGGAGTAACGAGCAGTTCTTC	CASSPWTSGSNEQFF	TRBD2	TRBJ2-1	.	TRBV11-2
TGTGCCAGCAGCTTGGCCCAACCGAGACAGGGATTTTACACCGGGGAGCTGTTTTTT	CASSLAQPRQGFYTGELFF	TRBD1	TRBJ2-2	.	TRBV5-4
TGTGCCAGCAGTCCGGGGGGATCGGGCACTGAAGCTTTCTTT	CASSPGGSGTEAFF	.	TRBJ1-1	.	TRBV6-2/TRBV6-3
TGTGCCAGCAGTTTTTTAAGGGGGGGCCAGCCCCAGCATTTT	CASSFLRGGQPQHF	.	TRBJ1-5	few	TRBV27
TGTGCCAGCAGTGAATTCAGTAGCACAGATACGCAGTATTTT	CASSEFSSTDTQYF	.	TRBJ2-3	.	TRBV6-1
TGTGCCAGTAGCTCAGGGGGCGCCTCCTCTTCTAGGGGCTACACCTTC	CASSSGGASSSRGYTF	TRBD1	TRBJ1-2	.	TRBV19
TGTGCCAGCAGTTTAAAGCGTGGGACAGCAAAAGAGACCCAGTACTTC	CASSLKRGTAKETQYF	TRBD1	TRBJ2-5	.	TRBV27
TGTGCCAGCAGTGATCGAGGGTTGGGGGGAAGCTCCTACAATGAGCAGTTCTTC	CASSDRGLGGSSYNEQFF	.	TRBJ2-1	.	TRBV6-1
TGTGCCAGCAGTTACTCGATAGGGGTTGGGTACGAGCAGTACTTC	CASSYSIGVGYEQYF	.	TRBJ2-7	.	TRBV6-5
TGTGCCAGCAGCGTAGAAATAGCGGGGTACAATGAGCAGTTCTTC	CASSVEIAGYNEQFF	TRBD2	TRBJ2-1	.	TRBV9
TGCGCCAGCACCCCTGGGGGGGGCGGCTCCTACAATGAGCAGTTCTTC	CASTPGGGGSYNEQFF	.	TRBJ2-1	.	TRBV5-1
TGCGCCAGCAGCTTGGGTACAGGCCCGGTCGAAGCTTTCTTT	CASSLGTGPVEAFF	.	TRBJ1-1	.	TRBV5-1
TGTGCCAGCAGTCACGGGTTACTAGCCAAAAACATTCAGTACTTC	CASSHGLLAKNIQYF	.	TRBJ2-4	.	TRBV2
TGTGCCAGCAGCAAAGACGACAGGGCGAACACCGGGGAGCTGTTTTTT	CASSKDDRANTGELFF	.	TRBJ2-2	.	TRBV21-1
TGTGCCAGCAGTGGGCAACCGCTTAACACTGAAGCTTTCTTT	CASSGQPLNTEAFF	.	TRBJ1-1	.	TRBV28
TGTGCCAGCACAGCGGGGTGGGGTTATGAGCAGTTCTTC	CASTAGWGYEQFF	TRBD2	TRBJ2-1	.	TRBV7-2
TGTGCCAGCAGTTTCACTAGGACGTTATCATACGAGCAGTACTTC	CASSFTRTLSYEQYF	.	TRBJ2-7	.	TRBV28
TGTGCCTGGAGTCACAGCGGGGGGACCACTACCCAGTACTTC	CAWSHSGGTTTQYF	TRBD2	TRBJ2-5	.	TRBV30
TGTGCCAGCAGTCCGAATTGGGACAGGGTAAACTATGGCTACACCTTC	CASSPNWDRVNYGYTF	TRBD1	TRBJ1-2	.	TRBV27
TGTGCCACCAGCAAGGGGGGGACAAACAATCAGCCCCAGCATTTT	CATSKGGTNNQPQHF	.	TRBJ1-5	.	TRBV15
TGTGCCACCAGTGACCGGACAGTTAACTATGGCTACACCTTC	CATSDRTVNYGYTF	.	TRBJ1-2	.	TRBV24-1
TGTGCCAGCAGCCAAGATCCCAGGGGGAGAAGCTATGGCTACACCTTC	CASSQDPRGRSYGYTF	TRBD1	TRBJ1-2	.	TRBV14
TGTGCCAGCAGCCTGCGAGATGGGGCCAACGTCCTGACTTTC	CASSLRDGANVLTF	.	TRBJ2-6	.	TRBV3-1/TRBV3-2
TGTGCCAGCAGCCAATCCGGGACAGGGGTTTCTGGGGCCAACGTCCTGACTTTC	CASSQSGTGVSGANVLTF	TRBD1	TRBJ2-6	.	TRBV16
TGTGCCAGCAGCTTAGGAGTGCAGCGGGGGGGCGGGGAGACCCAGTACTTC	CASSLGVQRGGGETQYF	TRBD2	TRBJ2-5	once	TRBV7-2